The 16 T cell receptor beta chains below were found in one sample sequenced in a study of regulatory T cells in long-lasting Graves disease. Researchers made TCR beta libraries by using iRepertoire HTBI primers and running Arm-PCR on CDR3 regions. TCRdb fed the multiplex PCR reads into MiXCR, producing one record per CDR3 protein. The data contain 500,000 or so distinct CDR3 sequences, 12% to 15% of them singletons. Noted time point: newly diagnosed GD, antithyroid drugs for less than 3 months. TCR sequences were obtained from RNA taken from PBMCs. The sample also formed part of further work on T cells in Graves' hyperthyroidism and ophthalmopathy.

This specimen was peripheral blood mononuclear cells (PBMCs), taken at new diagnosis, from a patient treated with antithyroid drugs. The receptors here all came from a woman aged 45-59 years with Graves disease.

The table lists this clonotype with many counts. The chain links TRBV12-3 or TRBV12-4 to TRBJ1-5; possible D gene TRBD1, 5 bases. V lost 7 bases and J 0 bases, leaving 10 bases between the germline ends. The CDR3 extends over 14 amino acids. This CDR3 is CASKDSNSNQPQHF. DNA for the CDR3: TGTGCCAGCAAAGACAGTAATAGCAATCAGCCCCAGCATTTT.

This clonotype was detected many times. The chain carries TRBV2 and TRBJ1-1, with D tentatively TRBD1 (6 bases). Trimming stripped 3 bases from V and 3 bases from J, with 14 bases between. Per the germline V gene, CDR1 is SNHLY and CDR2 is FYNNEI. CDR3 length: 15 residues. The CDR3 region has the DNA TGTGCCAGCAGTGACTTCAGGGGAGGGGACACTGAAGCTTTCTTT. Amino acids: CASSDFRGGDTEAFF.

V gene TRBV5-8 combines with J gene TRBJ2-1, with 8 bases matching TRBD2. V shed 5 bases and J 3 bases; nucleotides not matched to a gene: 10. CDR1 and CDR2 (germline): SGHTS, YDEGEE. The CDR3 consists of 16 residues. CDR3 loop: CASRPAGAPIYNEQFF. CDR3 bases: TGTGCCAGCAGACCAGCGGGAGCACCGATCTACAATGAGCAGTTCTTC.

This clonotype was observed a handful of times. This chain uses TRBV5-4 with TRBJ2-5; 8 positions agree with TRBD1. V was pared by 6 bases and J by 5 bases, with 6 bases of the junction left unmatched. Germline loops: CDR1 SGHNT, CDR2 YYREEE (reference sequence). The CDR3 spans 13 residues. CDR3 coding DNA: TGTGCCAGCACTAGACAGGGGAGTGAGACCCAGTACTTC. Protein: CASTRQGSETQYF.

Of note for this clonotype: In this CDR3 the conserved last residue, phenylalanine or tryptophan, is missing, so a read error is likely. The chain is built from TRBV7-9 and TRBJ2-7; 7 nucleotides line up with TRBD2. With 3 bases clipped from V and 5 bases from J, the junction kept 4 bases outside the gene matches. The CDR3 covers 13 residues. CDR1 SEHNR and CDR2 FQNEAQ come from the germline V gene (reference sequence). CDR3 nucleotide sequence: TGTGCCAGCAGCTTCGGACTAGAGGACGAGCAGTACCTC. This sequence encodes CASSFGLEDEQYL.

This clonotype was recorded a few times. The chain recombines TRBV12-3 or TRBV12-4 with TRBJ2-1; TRBD1 is a possible D gene (5 bases). The CDR3 contains 13 residues. The V end was cut by 6 bases, the J end by 4 bases, with 10 bases between. This CDR3 reads CASSRQTYNEQFF. In nucleotides, the CDR3 is TGTGCCAGCAGCCGACAGACGTACAATGAGCAGTTCTTC.

On this clonotype: The germline gene is not matched at one end of the junction; a read error may be the cause. The chain is built from TRBV7-9 and TRBJ2-6, with D perhaps assigned TRBD1 or TRBD2 (6 bases each). Per the germline V gene, CDR1 is SEHNR and CDR2 is FQNEAQ (reference sequence). The length of the CDR3 is 16 residues. Written as DNA, the CDR3 is TGTGCCAGCAGCTTAACCCCGGGAGCAGGGGCCAACGTCGTGACTTTC. Amino acids: CASSLTPGAGANVVTF.

This clonotype was seen at least ten times. The chain combines TRBV7-3 with TRBJ2-3; D gene uncertain. Germline values: CDR1 SGHTA, CDR2 FQGTGA. V dropped 1 base and J dropped 0 bases, with 8 bases sitting between them. The CDR3 has 15 amino acids. The CDR3 nucleotides read TGTGCCAGCAGCTTAATGGCGGCTAGCACAGATACGCAGTATTTT. Translated: CASSLMAASTDTQYF.

This clonotype has more than one count but fewer than ten. The chain links TRBV3-1 to TRBJ1-3, with a tentative D call TRBD1 (5 bases). Trimming stripped 0 bases from V and 0 bases from J, with 12 bases between. Germline loops: CDR1 LGHDT, CDR2 YNNKEL (reference sequence). CDR3 size: 17 residues. The CDR3 region is CASSQDLTGLSGNTIYF. As DNA, the CDR3 is TGTGCCAGCAGCCAAGATCTAACGGGACTCTCTGGAAACACCATATATTTT. Together with reference TRBV3-1 and TRBJ1-3, the CDR3 gives the full variable domain: DTAVSQTPKYLVTQMGNDKSIKCEQNLGHDTMYWYKQDSKKFLKIMFSYNNKELIINETVPNRFSPKSPDKAHLNLHINSLELGDSAVYFCASSQDLTGLSGNTIYFGEGSWLTVV.

This clonotype was observed at least ten times. V and J are TRBV11-2 and TRBJ2-5, with 9 bases fitting TRBD2. Germline loops: CDR1 SGHAT, CDR2 FQNNGV. V shed 6 bases, J shed 1 base, and the junction held 12 bases outside the gene matches. This CDR3 contains 17 residues. The DNA for the CDR3 is TGTGCCAGCAGTTATATATTCAGCGGGGGGTTCCAAGAGACCCAGTACTTC. Its protein product is CASSYIFSGGFQETQYF. Full variable domain (rest looked up from reference TRBV11-2 and TRBJ2-5): EAGVAQSPRYKIIEKRQSVAFWCNPISGHATLYWYQQILGQGPKLLIQFQNNGVVDDSQLPKDRFSAERLKGVDSTLKIQPAKLEDSAVYLCASSYIFSGGFQETQYFGPGTRLLVL.

This clonotype was detected only a few times. CDR3 region: CASRGLEGGLGEQFF. CDR3 bases: TGTGCCAGCAGGGGTTTGGAGGGAGGGCTTGGAGAGCAGTTCTTC. The rearrangement joins TRBV6-2 or TRBV6-3 to TRBJ2-1, with 7 bases that match TRBD2. The length of the CDR3 is 15 residues. From germline, CDR1 is MNHEY and CDR2 SVGEGT. V was clipped by 6 bases and J by 10 bases; unmatched bases: 15.

This clonotype was counted ten times or more. The chain joins TRBV27 to TRBJ2-2, with D unresolved. The ends were cut back, 6 bases at V and 9 bases at J, with 8 bases in the middle. The CDR3 extends over 11 amino acids. From germline, CDR1 is MNHEY and CDR2 SMNVEV (reference sequence). CDR3 DNA: TGTGCCAGCAGGGCCTCCAGGGAGCTGTTTTTT. This translates into CASRASRELFF.

This clonotype came up many times. The CDR3 spells CASSEPLAGEVETQYF. The DNA of the CDR3 is TGTGCCAGCAGCGAGCCACTAGCGGGAGAGGTTGAGACCCAGTACTTC. The chain is built from TRBV5-6 and TRBJ2-5; 11 nucleotides agree with TRBD2. Germline loops: CDR1 SGHDT, CDR2 YYEEEE. The length of the CDR3 is 16 residues. V shed 4 bases and J 5 bases; nucleotides not matched to a gene: 10. Together with reference TRBV5-6 and TRBJ2-5, the CDR3 gives the full variable domain: DAGVTQSPTHLIKTRGQQVTLRCSPKSGHDTVSWYQQALGQGPQFIFQYYEEEERQRGNFPDRFSGHQFPNYSSELNVNALLLGDSALYLCASSEPLAGEVETQYFGPGTRLLVL.

At least ten counts were recorded for this clonotype. V usage is TRBV29-1 and J usage is TRBJ2-3; 8 nucleotides match TRBD2. The CDR3 covers 15 residues. CDR1 and CDR2 (germline): SQVTM, ANQGSEA. The ends lost 6 bases at V and 2 bases at J; junction bases unmatched: 10. The CDR3 loop reads CSVSKTSAYTDTQYF. The CDR3 nucleotides read TGCAGCGTCTCTAAGACTAGCGCTTACACAGATACGCAGTATTTT.

In its sample, this clonotype was seen many times. This rearrangement joins TRBV29-1 to TRBJ2-2; D not resolved. This CDR3 is 10 amino acids long. The germline V gene has CDR1 SQVTM and CDR2 ANQGSEA. V lost 6 bases and J 5 bases, leaving 4 bases between the germline ends. The CDR3 nucleotides are TGCAGCGTGGGGACCGGGGAGCTGTTTTTT. Translation: CSVGTGELFF.

This clonotype was seen repeatedly, ten times or more. The J gene is TRBJ2-1, the V gene TRBV12-3 or TRBV12-4; TRBD2 matches 10 bases. CDR3 length: 14 amino acids. The junction had 10 bases not matched to a gene; V was cut back by 10 bases and J by 7 bases. The CDR3 bases are TGTGCCATCGCTAGCGGGAGCCCTGAAAATGAGCAGTTCTTC. This sequence encodes CAIASGSPENEQFF.